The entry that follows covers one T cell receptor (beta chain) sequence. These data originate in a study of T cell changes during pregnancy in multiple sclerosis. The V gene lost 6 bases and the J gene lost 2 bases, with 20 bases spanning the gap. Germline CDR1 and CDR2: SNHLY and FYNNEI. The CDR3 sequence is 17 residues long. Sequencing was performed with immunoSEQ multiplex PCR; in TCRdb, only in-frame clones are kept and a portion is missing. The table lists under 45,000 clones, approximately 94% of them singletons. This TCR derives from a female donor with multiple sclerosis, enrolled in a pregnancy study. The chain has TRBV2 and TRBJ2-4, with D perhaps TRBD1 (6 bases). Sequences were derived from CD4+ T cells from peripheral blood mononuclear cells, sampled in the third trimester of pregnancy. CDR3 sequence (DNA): TGTGCCAGCAGCCAATTACAGGGTGCGATTACCAAAAACATTCAGTACTTC. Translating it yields CASSQLQGAITKNIQYF.